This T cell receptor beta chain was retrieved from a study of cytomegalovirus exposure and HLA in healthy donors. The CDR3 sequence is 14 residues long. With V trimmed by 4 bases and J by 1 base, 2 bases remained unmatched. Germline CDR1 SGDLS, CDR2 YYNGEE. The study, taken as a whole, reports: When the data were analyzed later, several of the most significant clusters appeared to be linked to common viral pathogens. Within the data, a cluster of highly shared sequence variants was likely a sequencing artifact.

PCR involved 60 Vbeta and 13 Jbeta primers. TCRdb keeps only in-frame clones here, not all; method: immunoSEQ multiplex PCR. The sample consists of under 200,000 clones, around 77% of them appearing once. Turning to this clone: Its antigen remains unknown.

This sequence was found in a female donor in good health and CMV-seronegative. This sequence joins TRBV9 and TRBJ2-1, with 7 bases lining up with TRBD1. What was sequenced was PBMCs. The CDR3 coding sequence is TGTGCCAGCAGCAAGGACAGGTCCTACAATGAGCAGTTCTTC. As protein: CASSKDRSYNEQFF.